Listed below are T cell receptor beta chains from one sample, sequenced in a study of memory CD4+ T cells and cytomegalovirus serostatus. Measured with immunoSEQ multiplex PCR; TCRdb has only the in-frame clones, and not every one. Counted here are fewer than 50,000 clones, approximately 80% occurring once; the ten biggest clones make up 5% to 7%. The sequencing input was memory CD4+ T cells from blood. These receptors were collected from an adult in good health and CMV-seronegative. Each CDR3 is given with its conserved first and last residue. Fields, in order: D gene, clone size, V gene, J gene, CDR3 DNA, CDR3 protein. D genes are given only for firm matches. Part of the rows lack a size; the others show once, few, many or a class for expanded clones.

d_gene: .; abundance: .; v_gene: TRBV5-1; j_gene: TRBJ1-1; CDR3nt: TGCGCCAGCAGCGACCAGGGGAACACTGAAGCTTTCTTT; CDR3aa: CASSDQGNTEAFF
d_gene: .; abundance: .; v_gene: TRBV28; j_gene: TRBJ2-6; CDR3nt: TGTGCCAGCAGTTTGGGGGCTGGGGCCAACGTCCTGACTTTC; CDR3aa: CASSLGAGANVLTF
d_gene: .; abundance: .; v_gene: TRBV30; j_gene: TRBJ2-6; CDR3nt: TGTGCCTGGATCATGGCTGGGGCCAACGTCCTGACTTTC; CDR3aa: CAWIMAGANVLTF
d_gene: TRBD2; abundance: .; v_gene: TRBV5-1; j_gene: TRBJ2-1; CDR3nt: TGCGCCAGCAGCGCTGTAGCGGGGTCTTACAATGAGCAGTTCTTC; CDR3aa: CASSAVAGSYNEQFF
d_gene: TRBD1; abundance: .; v_gene: TRBV2; j_gene: TRBJ1-1; CDR3nt: TGTGCCAGCAGCTCTTACAGGGGGAACACTGAAGCTTTCTTT; CDR3aa: CASSSYRGNTEAFF
d_gene: TRBD1; abundance: .; v_gene: TRBV5-5; j_gene: TRBJ1-5; CDR3nt: TGTGCCAGCAGCTTGTCTGGGACAGTCGGCAATCAGCCCCAGCATTTT; CDR3aa: CASSLSGTVGNQPQHF
d_gene: .; abundance: .; v_gene: TRBV29-1; j_gene: TRBJ2-3; CDR3nt: TGCAGCGTAGTACAGGGTCCAGATACGCAGTATTTT; CDR3aa: CSVVQGPDTQYF
d_gene: .; abundance: .; v_gene: TRBV28; j_gene: TRBJ1-2; CDR3nt: TGTGCCAGCAGCCGGCAATATGGCTACACCTTC; CDR3aa: CASSRQYGYTF
d_gene: TRBD2; abundance: .; v_gene: TRBV4-1; j_gene: TRBJ2-5; CDR3nt: TGCGCCAGCAGCCAAGGGGGCGGGAGGGAGACCCAGTACTTC; CDR3aa: CASSQGGGRETQYF
d_gene: .; abundance: .; v_gene: TRBV6-4; j_gene: TRBJ2-1; CDR3nt: TGTGCCAGCAGTGTGACGTGGTACAATGAGCAGTTCTTC; CDR3aa: CASSVTWYNEQFF
d_gene: TRBD2; abundance: .; v_gene: TRBV11-2; j_gene: TRBJ2-1; CDR3nt: TGTGCCAGCACCTTAGCGGGAGGAGCCTACAATGAGCAGTTCTTC; CDR3aa: CASTLAGGAYNEQFF
d_gene: .; abundance: .; v_gene: TRBV19; j_gene: TRBJ1-4; CDR3nt: TGTGCCAGTACCTCAACAGGGATTGGCGAAAAACTGTTTTTT; CDR3aa: CASTSTGIGEKLFF
d_gene: .; abundance: few; v_gene: TRBV28; j_gene: TRBJ1-5; CDR3nt: TGTGCCGGCCACACGAGCAATCAGCCCCAGCATTTT; CDR3aa: CAGHTSNQPQHF
d_gene: TRBD2; abundance: .; v_gene: TRBV7-2; j_gene: TRBJ2-7; CDR3nt: TGTGCCAGCAGCTTATTGGGTAGCGGGAGTTACGAGCAGTACTTC; CDR3aa: CASSLLGSGSYEQYF
d_gene: .; abundance: few; v_gene: TRBV21-1; j_gene: TRBJ1-4; CDR3nt: TGTGCCAGCAGCAAACGGAGGGGGCACTTGGATGAAAAACTGTTTTTT; CDR3aa: CASSKRRGHLDEKLFF
d_gene: TRBD1; abundance: .; v_gene: TRBV28; j_gene: TRBJ1-1; CDR3nt: TGTGCCAGCAGTAACTCAGGGGGCAACACTGAAGCTTTCTTT; CDR3aa: CASSNSGGNTEAFF
d_gene: .; abundance: .; v_gene: TRBV28; j_gene: TRBJ1-2; CDR3nt: TGTGCCAGCAGTGGGGGGGTCGGGGACTATGGCTACACCTTC; CDR3aa: CASSGGVGDYGYTF
d_gene: .; abundance: .; v_gene: TRBV10-2; j_gene: TRBJ2-2; CDR3nt: TGCGCCAGCAGGGCTGGGACTTGGGGTGCGGCCGGGGAGCTGTTTTTT; CDR3aa: CASRAGTWGAAGELFF
d_gene: TRBD1; abundance: many; v_gene: TRBV29-1; j_gene: TRBJ1-1; CDR3nt: TGCAGCACGGGGGAACAGGGGGGTACTGAAGCTTTCTTT; CDR3aa: CSTGEQGGTEAFF
d_gene: TRBD2; abundance: .; v_gene: TRBV28; j_gene: TRBJ2-5; CDR3nt: TGTGCCAGCAGAAGAACCGGGGGGTTCGAGACCCAGTACTTC; CDR3aa: CASRRTGGFETQYF
d_gene: TRBD2; abundance: once; v_gene: TRBV5-4; j_gene: TRBJ2-3; CDR3nt: TGTGCCAGCAGCTTGTTCGGGGGGGGCACGCAGTATTTT; CDR3aa: CASSLFGGGTQYF
d_gene: TRBD2; abundance: .; v_gene: TRBV11-2; j_gene: TRBJ2-3; CDR3nt: TGTGCCAGCAGCTTAGGGACTAGCGGTTACACAGATACGCAGTATTTT; CDR3aa: CASSLGTSGYTDTQYF
d_gene: TRBD2; abundance: .; v_gene: TRBV7-2; j_gene: TRBJ2-7; CDR3nt: TGTGCCAGCAGGCGGACTAGCGGACTCTCCTACGAGCAGTACTTC; CDR3aa: CASRRTSGLSYEQYF
d_gene: .; abundance: .; v_gene: TRBV2; j_gene: TRBJ2-3; CDR3nt: TGTGCCAGCAGTGTAAGAGGAGATACGCAGTATTTT; CDR3aa: CASSVRGDTQYF
d_gene: .; abundance: .; v_gene: TRBV6-1; j_gene: TRBJ1-2; CDR3nt: TGTGCCAGCAGTGAAGCGCTTGTGGGATCTAACTATGGCTACACCTTC; CDR3aa: CASSEALVGSNYGYTF
d_gene: .; abundance: few; v_gene: TRBV5-4; j_gene: TRBJ2-2; CDR3nt: TGTGCCAGCAGCTTGACTGACTGGGGCACCGGGGAGCTGTTTTTT; CDR3aa: CASSLTDWGTGELFF
d_gene: .; abundance: .; v_gene: TRBV11-2; j_gene: TRBJ2-2; CDR3nt: TGTGCCAGCAGCCCCCGGGGGCAGCGGGCCCGGGGCACCGGGGAGCTGTTTTTT; CDR3aa: CASSPRGQRARGTGELFF
d_gene: .; abundance: .; v_gene: TRBV30; j_gene: TRBJ2-7; CDR3nt: TGTGCCTGGGGTGGGGACTTTGAGGTGCAGTACTTC; CDR3aa: CAWGGDFEVQYF
d_gene: .; abundance: .; v_gene: TRBV7-8; j_gene: TRBJ1-1; CDR3nt: TGTGCCAGCAGCTTCCAGAGGACTGAAGCTTTCTTT; CDR3aa: CASSFQRTEAFF
d_gene: .; abundance: .; v_gene: TRBV5-1; j_gene: TRBJ1-3; CDR3nt: TGCGCCAGCAGCCCGGGCTACAGCTCTGGAAACACCATATATTTT; CDR3aa: CASSPGYSSGNTIYF
d_gene: .; abundance: .; v_gene: TRBV5-4; j_gene: TRBJ2-7; CDR3nt: TGTGCCAGCAGCTTGGATCCGGGTTCTTACGAGCAGTACTTC; CDR3aa: CASSLDPGSYEQYF
d_gene: .; abundance: .; v_gene: TRBV28; j_gene: TRBJ1-2; CDR3nt: TGTGCCAGCAATATTCGGTCGGACTATGGCTACACCTTC; CDR3aa: CASNIRSDYGYTF
d_gene: TRBD2; abundance: once; v_gene: TRBV28; j_gene: TRBJ2-2; CDR3nt: TGTGCCAGCAGTTCCCCCGGGACTAGCGGGACCGGGGAGCTGTTTTTT; CDR3aa: CASSSPGTSGTGELFF
d_gene: TRBD1; abundance: .; v_gene: TRBV11-2; j_gene: TRBJ2-1; CDR3nt: TGTGCCAGCAGCCCCCAGAGGGCAGGGGGCTACAATGAGCAGTTCTTC; CDR3aa: CASSPQRAGGYNEQFF
d_gene: TRBD2; abundance: .; v_gene: TRBV11-3; j_gene: TRBJ2-5; CDR3nt: TGTGCCAGCAGCTTAGGTACTAGCGGGCTGGAGACCCAGTACTTC; CDR3aa: CASSLGTSGLETQYF
d_gene: .; abundance: .; v_gene: TRBV18; j_gene: TRBJ1-1; CDR3nt: TGTGCCAGCTCAGCGCAGGGACGGGACGGAAACACTGAAGCTTTCTTT; CDR3aa: CASSAQGRDGNTEAFF
d_gene: .; abundance: .; v_gene: TRBV27; j_gene: TRBJ1-2; CDR3nt: TGTGCCAGCAGGACAGCCACCAACTATGGCTACACCTTC; CDR3aa: CASRTATNYGYTF
d_gene: TRBD1; abundance: .; v_gene: TRBV5-1; j_gene: TRBJ1-1; CDR3nt: TGCGCCAGCAGCTGGACAGGGGAGCTTGAAGCTTTCTTT; CDR3aa: CASSWTGELEAFF
d_gene: TRBD1; abundance: .; v_gene: TRBV28; j_gene: TRBJ2-7; CDR3nt: TGTGCCAGCAGGGACAGGTCGGGGGAGCAGTACTTC; CDR3aa: CASRDRSGEQYF
d_gene: .; abundance: .; v_gene: TRBV7-2; j_gene: TRBJ2-6; CDR3nt: TGTGCCAGCAGCTCCAGACCCGGCTCTGGGGCCAACGTCCTGACTTTC; CDR3aa: CASSSRPGSGANVLTF
d_gene: .; abundance: .; v_gene: TRBV5-8; j_gene: TRBJ2-3; CDR3nt: TGTGCCAGCAGCCCGGTCACGGAGACGCAGTATTTT; CDR3aa: CASSPVTETQYF
d_gene: TRBD2; abundance: once; v_gene: TRBV28; j_gene: TRBJ2-7; CDR3nt: TGTGCCAGCAACCAGCGGGAGGCAACCTCCTACGAGCAGTACTTC; CDR3aa: CASNQREATSYEQYF
d_gene: TRBD2; abundance: .; v_gene: TRBV5-1; j_gene: TRBJ2-3; CDR3nt: TGCGCCAGCAGCTCCGGGGGACTAGCGGACACAGATACGCAGTATTTT; CDR3aa: CASSSGGLADTDTQYF
d_gene: TRBD1; abundance: .; v_gene: TRBV19; j_gene: TRBJ1-1; CDR3nt: TGTGCCAGTAGACGACAGGGACGGAACACTGAAGCTTTCTTT; CDR3aa: CASRRQGRNTEAFF
d_gene: TRBD1; abundance: .; v_gene: TRBV13; j_gene: TRBJ1-3; CDR3nt: TGTGCCAGCAGCGTAGGGGGACAGGGGGGAAACACCATATATTTT; CDR3aa: CASSVGGQGGNTIYF